This T cell receptor beta chain was captured in a study of tumor-infiltrating lymphocytes in localized non-small cell lung cancer (dated by TCRdb to the early 2020s). Regarding the study in general: Several histologies were represented in the cohort, which also included both smokers and never-smokers as well as patients whose samples were collected after neoadjuvant chemotherapy. From each patient came resected tumor tissue plus uninvolved lung tissue from that same patient, and the uninvolved lung tissue was described as non-adjacent to the tumor. TCR sequencing was one of several integrated assays, alongside flow cytometry, multiplex immunofluorescence, RNA-seq, exome sequencing and proteomics, applied to the same patients. The overall ICON cohort comprised 150 surgical patients with localized non-small cell lung cancer whose tumors were resected. A total of 50 or so patients were included in the paired tumor versus uninvolved lung comparison of immunoSEQ T-cell fraction. General study outcomes and caveats: No difference in TCR-derived T-cell fraction was observed between the flow cytometry-defined immunotypes IM1 (good prognosis) and IM2 (poor prognosis). Because assay coverage varied across patients depending on available tissue quantity, TCR sequencing was performed for only a subset of the cohort. TCRbeta sequencing supported higher T cell infiltration in tumors than in uninvolved lung tissue, consistent with immunofluorescence CD3 counts. Different pieces of the same tissue were used for different assays, so technical variation could not be separated from intratumor heterogeneity.

Trimming leaves V shorter by 1 base and J shorter by 4 bases, with the junction holding 4 bases beyond the gene matches. CDR1 and CDR2 were assigned from the germline V gene as SGDLS and YYNGEE. CDR3 length: 16 amino acids, cysteine to phenylalanine. Only the CDR3 DNA stays, 48 bases, in frame from base 1. The T-cell fraction in tumor and uninvolved lung tissue was obtained from TCR sequencing using the immunoSEQ assay. The original methods were these. To analyze survival, patients were divided into a high T-cell fraction group (upper tertile) and a low T-cell fraction group (lower two tertiles), and the two groups were compared using a log-rank test. Paired tumor versus uninvolved lung differences in T-cell fraction were tested with a signed-rank test. TCRdb took over this immuneACCESS table, retaining in-frame rearrangements with V and J assigned. Such tables are incomplete; in checked studies, under half of the missing clones stem from an unresolved V gene, and the remainder is unexplained. That table is the source of V, J and clone size, and D and trimming were worked out from the DNA. Across this sample there are fewer than 3,000 clones, with more than 55% seen only once. The ten largest clones capture over 8.5% of the sample.

About this clone: The antigen it binds to is not known. No qualities accompany the bases; no much larger clone lies one base away.

Patient enrollment in ICON started in early 2016, and the final patient was enrolled in September 2018. In a subcohort of about 76 patients, fresh tumor and matched uninvolved tissue were collected for in-depth immune analyses, with TCR sequencing among those analyses. DNA isolated from bulk tissue, without cell sorting, was used for TCR sequencing. The sample was uninvolved lung tissue not adjacent to the tumor. The TCR comes from a human donor with non-small cell lung cancer. The rearranged segments are TRBV9 and TRBJ2-2, with TRBD1 identical over 10 junction bases. CDR3 protein: CASSVSGTGVTGELFF. The bases are TGTGCCAGCAGCGTATCCGGGACAGGGGTCACCGGGGAGCTGTTTTTT.